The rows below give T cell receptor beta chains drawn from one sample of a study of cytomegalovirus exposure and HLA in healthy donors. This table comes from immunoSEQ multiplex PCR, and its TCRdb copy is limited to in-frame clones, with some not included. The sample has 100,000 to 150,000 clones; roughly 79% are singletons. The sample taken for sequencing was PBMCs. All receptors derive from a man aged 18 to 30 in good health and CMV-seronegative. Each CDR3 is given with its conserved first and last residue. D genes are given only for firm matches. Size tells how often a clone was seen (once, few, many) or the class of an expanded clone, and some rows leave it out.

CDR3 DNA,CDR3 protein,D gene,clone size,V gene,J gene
TGTGCCAGCAGTTTAGCAGGGAACTATGGCTACACCTTC,CASSLAGNYGYTF,-,-,TRBV27,TRBJ1-2
TGTGCCATTAATCCGGGACAGGGTATCGACTATGGCTACACCTTC,CAINPGQGIDYGYTF,TRBD1,-,TRBV6-1,TRBJ1-2
TGCGCCAGCATGGACTCAACCTCACCTTACAATGAGCAGTTCTTC,CASMDSTSPYNEQFF,-,-,TRBV5-1,TRBJ2-1
TGTGCCAGCTCACCCCCTGGGCTACCCAATCAGCCCCAGCATTTT,CASSPPGLPNQPQHF,-,-,TRBV18,TRBJ1-5
TGTGCCTCTTCAGGAAGCAATCAGCCCCAGCATTTT,CASSGSNQPQHF,-,-,TRBV19,TRBJ1-5
TGCGCCAGCAGTCGGGTAACTAATGAAAAACTGTTTTTT,CASSRVTNEKLFF,-,-,TRBV5-1,TRBJ1-4
TGTGCCAGTACCGGGACAGGGTTTCCTGGCGAGCAGTACTTC,CASTGTGFPGEQYF,TRBD1,-,TRBV19,TRBJ2-7
TGTGCCAGCAGTTTACAAACTAGCGGGGGGCCCAATGAGCAGTTCTTC,CASSLQTSGGPNEQFF,TRBD2,-,TRBV27,TRBJ2-1
TGTGCCACCAGCAGAGTGAAAGCTAATTCACCCCTCCACTTT,CATSRVKANSPLHF,-,-,TRBV15,TRBJ1-6
TGTGCCTGGAGGGGACTAGCGGGGTTGAATGAGCAGTTCTTC,CAWRGLAGLNEQFF,TRBD2,-,TRBV30,TRBJ2-1
TGTGCCAGTAGTATAACAGGGTTCTATGGCTACACCTTC,CASSITGFYGYTF,-,-,TRBV19,TRBJ1-2
TGTGCCAGCAGCTTCTCCGGGACAGGGGATTACTTC,CASSFSGTGDYF,TRBD1,-,TRBV5-4,TRBJ2-5
TGCGCCAGCAGCTTGTGGACCCCTGGGCCCTACACTAGTGAAGCTTTCTTT,CASSLWTPGPYTSEAFF,-,-,TRBV5-1,TRBJ1-1
TGTGCCATCAGTGAGTCGGGGAGCGGAGCGCCTGAAGCTTTCTTT,CAISESGSGAPEAFF,-,-,TRBV10-3,TRBJ1-1
TGTGCCAGCAGTTCCCGGGAGGGCCGCTACACCTTC,CASSSREGRYTF,-,-,TRBV6-6,TRBJ1-2
TGCAGCGTTGAAGATCGGAAGGACCGGGACAGGGGAGACTATGGCTACACCTTC,CSVEDRKDRDRGDYGYTF,TRBD1,-,TRBV29-1,TRBJ1-2
TGTGCCAGCTGGGGTGAGGGGGCGGGTTTTGGCTACACCTTC,CASWGEGAGFGYTF,TRBD1,once,TRBV6-5,TRBJ1-2
TGTGCCAGCAGCACAAGACAGGGGCAGTACTTC,CASSTRQGQYF,TRBD1,-,TRBV7-2,TRBJ2-5
TGTGCCAGCAGCCGACAGGGGGGGTCCTACGAGCAGTACTTC,CASSRQGGSYEQYF,TRBD1,once,TRBV28,TRBJ2-7
TGCGCCAGCAGCTTGCGGGGGGGCACTGAAGCTTTCTTT,CASSLRGGTEAFF,-,-,TRBV5-1,TRBJ1-1
TGTGCCAGCAGTTACTCGTACAGACAGACTACGCAGTATTTT,CASSYSYRQTTQYF,-,once,TRBV6-5,TRBJ2-3
TGTGCCATCAGTGAGTGGTCCCGAGGGTCCAATCAGCCCCAGCATTTT,CAISEWSRGSNQPQHF,-,-,TRBV10-3,TRBJ1-5
TGCGCCAGCAGCCGAGGCGAGAACACTGAAGCTTTCTTT,CASSRGENTEAFF,-,-,TRBV4-3,TRBJ1-1
TGTGCCTGGGGGCTAGCGGGGGGGCGTCTGTTAAGGGATACGCAGTATTTT,CAWGLAGGRLLRDTQYF,TRBD2,-,TRBV30,TRBJ2-3
TGTGCCAGTGGGGGGGCGGAAGCTTTCTTT,CASGGAEAFF,-,-,TRBV19,TRBJ1-1
TGTGCCTGGAGCCCCCTCGGACAGCTAAACACAGATACGCAGTATTTT,CAWSPLGQLNTDTQYF,-,-,TRBV30,TRBJ2-3
TGTGCCAGCAGTGACGGGACAGGGGGCGCTGAGCAGTTCTTC,CASSDGTGGAEQFF,TRBD1,few,TRBV6-4,TRBJ2-1
TGTGCCACCAGCGAGAGTGCAGGGCGGGGGGGGGATAATGAGCAGTTCTTC,CATSESAGRGGDNEQFF,TRBD2,once,TRBV15,TRBJ2-1
TGTGCCAGCAGCCGTAGCGGGGGGATTGACTATGGCTACACCTTC,CASSRSGGIDYGYTF,-,-,TRBV5-6,TRBJ1-2
TGCGCCAGCAGCGGGCATGATACGCAGTATTTT,CASSGHDTQYF,-,few,TRBV4-1,TRBJ2-3
TGTGCCAGCAGCGCAATCCGGGACAGGGGCTCACCCCTCCACTTT,CASSAIRDRGSPLHF,TRBD1,-,TRBV6-1,TRBJ1-6
TGCGCCAGCAGCCCTCTACAGGGAGCCCACCAGCCCCAGCATTTT,CASSPLQGAHQPQHF,-,-,TRBV4-3,TRBJ1-5
TGTGCCAGCAGTGACAACAGGGGGCCCCAAGAGACCCAGTACTTC,CASSDNRGPQETQYF,TRBD1,-,TRBV6-1,TRBJ2-5
TGTGCCAGCAGCCAAGATATTAACACTGAAGCTTTCTTT,CASSQDINTEAFF,-,-,TRBV4-2,TRBJ1-1
TGCAGCGTGGACAGGGGAACTGAAGCTTTCTTT,CSVDRGTEAFF,TRBD1,-,TRBV29-1,TRBJ1-1
TGTGCCACCTTACTCTACCTCCGGGACAGGGGGGATGGCGAGCAGTACTTC,CATLLYLRDRGDGEQYF,TRBD1,-,TRBV19,TRBJ2-7
TGTGCCAGCAGTTCGGTCGCGGGAGCTTTCTTT,CASSSVAGAFF,-,-,TRBV28,TRBJ1-1
TGTGCCAGCAGCTGGAGGGCGGACTACACTGAAGCTTTCTTT,CASSWRADYTEAFF,-,-,TRBV11-2,TRBJ1-1
TGTGCCAGCAGTGGAGACAGGGACTATGGCTACACCTTC,CASSGDRDYGYTF,TRBD1,-,TRBV2,TRBJ1-2
TGTGCCAGCAGTAGAAAAGGGTGGGCGGGCTACGAGCAGTACTTC,CASSRKGWAGYEQYF,-,once,TRBV11-2,TRBJ2-7
TGTGCCAGCAGCCAAATAGGCCAGGGGGGCATTCAGTACTTC,CASSQIGQGGIQYF,-,-,TRBV7-3,TRBJ2-4
TGTGCCAGCAGCGCCGAGCGGGGGCTACAAGAGACCCAGTACTTC,CASSAERGLQETQYF,TRBD2,-,TRBV2,TRBJ2-5
TGCGCCAGCAGCCACCGACAGGGGGGCACTGAAGCTTTCTTT,CASSHRQGGTEAFF,TRBD1,-,TRBV4-1,TRBJ1-1
TGTGCCAGCAGATCTACTAACAGGGGGCGCGGGGAGCTGTTTTTT,CASRSTNRGRGELFF,TRBD1,-,TRBV28,TRBJ2-2
TGTGCCTGGCGTACCCAGGGGCGGAACACTGAAGCTTTCTTT,CAWRTQGRNTEAFF,-,-,TRBV30,TRBJ1-1
TGTGCCAGCAGCCCGAGGGCAGTTAAAACTAACTATGGCTACACCTTC,CASSPRAVKTNYGYTF,-,-,TRBV7-2,TRBJ1-2
TGTGCCATCAGCCCTTTCCGGGTGTTGGAAGACTATGGCTACACCTTC,CAISPFRVLEDYGYTF,-,-,TRBV10-3,TRBJ1-2
TGCGCCAGCAGAGAAGGGGCAGATAATGAAAAACTGTTTTTT,CASREGADNEKLFF,-,-,TRBV5-1,TRBJ1-4
TGTGCCAGCACTAGCGGACACCCACCTTTATACGAGCAGTACTTC,CASTSGHPPLYEQYF,TRBD2,-,TRBV27,TRBJ2-7
TGTGCCAGCACCCGGGACAGGGGAGGTTCACCCCTCCACTTT,CASTRDRGGSPLHF,TRBD1,-,TRBV6-5,TRBJ1-6
TGTGCCAGCAGTCCGGGGACAGAAGGTTATGGCTACACCTTC,CASSPGTEGYGYTF,TRBD1,-,TRBV28,TRBJ1-2
TGTGCCAGCAGCCCCTTGGGGGGTAGCGGGTCACCCCTCCACTTT,CASSPLGGSGSPLHF,-,-,TRBV7-9,TRBJ1-6